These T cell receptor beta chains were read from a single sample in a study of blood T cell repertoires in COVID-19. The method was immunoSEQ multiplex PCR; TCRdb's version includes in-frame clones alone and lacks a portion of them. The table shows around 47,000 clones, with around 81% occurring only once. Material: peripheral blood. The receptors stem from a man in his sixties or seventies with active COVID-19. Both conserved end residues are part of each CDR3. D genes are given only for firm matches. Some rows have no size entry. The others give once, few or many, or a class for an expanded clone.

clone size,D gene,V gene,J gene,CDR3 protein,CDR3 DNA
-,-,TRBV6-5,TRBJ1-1,CASKGRAGTEAFF,TGTGCCAGCAAGGGGAGGGCAGGCACTGAAGCTTTCTTT
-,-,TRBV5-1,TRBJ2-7,CASSGQLYEQYF,TGCGCCAGCAGCGGACAGCTCTACGAGCAGTACTTC
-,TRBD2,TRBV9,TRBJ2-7,CASSVGGGGAYEQYF,TGTGCCAGCAGCGTAGGAGGCGGGGGGGCCTACGAGCAGTACTTC
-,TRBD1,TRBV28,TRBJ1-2,CASSPYRGTYGYTF,TGTGCCAGCAGTCCTTACAGGGGGACCTATGGCTACACCTTC
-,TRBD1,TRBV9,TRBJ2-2,CASSVETGRSTGELFF,TGTGCCAGCAGCGTAGAGACAGGGAGATCCACCGGGGAGCTGTTTTTT
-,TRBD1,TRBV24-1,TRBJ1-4,CATSDDRQGEKLFF,TGTGCCACCAGTGATGATCGACAGGGTGAAAAACTGTTTTTT
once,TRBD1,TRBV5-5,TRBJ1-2,CASSLAGQGVYYGYTF,TGTGCCAGCAGCTTAGCCGGACAGGGGGTCTACTATGGCTACACCTTC
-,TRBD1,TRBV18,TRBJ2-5,CASSLIQTGETETQYF,TGTGCCAGCTCACTTATACAGACAGGGGAGACGGAGACCCAGTACTTC
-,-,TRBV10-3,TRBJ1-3,CAISARRGAGNTIYF,TGTGCCATCAGTGCCAGGAGGGGTGCTGGAAACACCATATATTTT
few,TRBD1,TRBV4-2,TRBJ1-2,CASSQDPGTGGMNYGYTF,TGTGCCAGCAGCCAAGATCCAGGGACAGGGGGCATGAACTATGGCTACACCTTC
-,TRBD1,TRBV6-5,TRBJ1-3,CASSYTGTVRDTIYF,TGTGCCAGCAGTTACACCGGGACAGTGCGGGACACCATATATTTT
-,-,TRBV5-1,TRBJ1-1,CASSLGGSYTEAFF,TGCGCCAGCAGCTTGGGGGGCTCTTACACTGAAGCTTTCTTT
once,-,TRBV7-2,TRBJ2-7,CASSSGPSSYEQYF,TGTGCCAGCAGCTCGGGTCCAAGCTCCTACGAGCAGTACTTC
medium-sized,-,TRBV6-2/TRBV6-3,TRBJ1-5,CASSYGHHQPQHF,TGTGCCAGCAGTTATGGACACCATCAGCCCCAGCATTTT
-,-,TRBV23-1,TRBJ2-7,CASSQSLRPARMYEQYF,TGCGCCAGCAGTCAATCGCTACGCCCGGCGCGGATGTACGAGCAGTACTTC
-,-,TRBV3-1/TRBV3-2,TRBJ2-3,CASSQSSFDTDTQYF,TGTGCCAGCAGCCAAAGCTCGTTCGACACAGATACGCAGTATTTT
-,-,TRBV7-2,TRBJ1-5,CASSLAVLQGNQPQHF,TGTGCCAGCAGCTTAGCCGTCCTTCAGGGCAATCAGCCCCAGCATTTT
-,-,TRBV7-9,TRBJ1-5,CASSLEFGGVKSQPQHF,TGTGCCAGCAGCTTAGAGTTCGGAGGGGTCAAGAGTCAGCCCCAGCATTTT
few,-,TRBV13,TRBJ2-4,CASSPGGLRGNIQYF,TGTGCCAGCAGCCCCGGCGGACTCCGGGGGAACATTCAGTACTTC
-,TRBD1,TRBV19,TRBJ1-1,CASIWTGVGTEAFF,TGTGCCAGTATCTGGACAGGGGTGGGCACTGAAGCTTTCTTT
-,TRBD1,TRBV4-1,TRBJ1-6,CASSQVQGLESPLHF,TGCGCCAGCAGCCAAGTACAGGGGCTTGAATCACCCCTCCACTTT
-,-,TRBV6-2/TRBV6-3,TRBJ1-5,CASSPWRYNQPQHF,TGTGCCAGCAGCCCATGGAGGTACAATCAGCCCCAGCATTTT
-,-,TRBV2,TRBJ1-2,CASTYDSRYGYTF,TGTGCCAGCACCTATGACAGCCGCTATGGCTACACCTTC